One and the same sample provided the 21 T cell receptor beta chains below, sequenced in a study of read filtering for tumor transcriptome and immune sequencing. The library was built from 400 ng RNA with molecular barcoded adaptors for alpha/delta and beta/gamma chains. TCRdb used MiXCR to reprocess the reads, holding one entry per CDR3 protein. This sample has around 400 distinct CDR3 sequences, with around 80% found just once. The sequencing sample was made of a population of CD138-negative cells sorted from bone marrow. These receptors all come from a donor aged 40 or older with multiple myeloma. This table probably holds off-target reads from a library built for another chain.

V is TRBV2 and J is TRBJ2-5; 10 bases are shared with TRBD2. V lost 4 bases, J lost 2 bases, and 7 bases stayed unmatched. Germline CDR1 and CDR2: SNHLY and FYNNEI. This CDR3 spans 16 amino acids. The CDR3 DNA sequence: TGTGCCAGCAGTGGGCTAGCGGGAGTCGGGCAAGAGACCCAGTACTTC. Its translation: CASSGLAGVGQETQYF.

The chain recombines TRBV29-1 with TRBJ2-1; D is ambiguous. Germline CDR1 and CDR2: SQVTM and ANQGSEA. The CDR3 spans 14 residues. Trimming left V 7 bases short and J 0 bases short, with 13 bases between. CDR3 in DNA: TGCAGCGCAGTTCCCTATGACTCCTACAATGAGCAGTTCTTC. This translates into CSAVPYDSYNEQFF.

The chain carries TRBV30 and TRBJ2-7; no clear D gene. CDR3 size: 10 residues. V was shortened by 1 base and J by 7 bases, with 5 bases between the two germline ends. Germline lookup yields CDR1 GTSNPN and CDR2 SVGIG (reference sequence). CDR3 region: CAWSGGEQYF. DNA for the CDR3: TGTGCCTGGAGTGGAGGAGAGCAGTACTTC.

This clonotype turned up a few times. The V call is TRBV29-1, the J call TRBJ2-7; a possible D gene is TRBD2 (5 bases). This CDR3 spans 13 amino acids. The V gene lost 5 bases and the J gene lost 4 bases, with 15 bases spanning the gap. Per germline, CDR1 SQVTM and CDR2 ANQGSEA. This chain's CDR3 is CSVLLRVGYEQYF. CDR3 nucleotide sequence: TGCAGCGTTCTATTGAGGGTGGGGTACGAGCAGTACTTC.

This chain joins TRBV30 and TRBJ2-2; the D is unclear. Trimming stripped 8 bases from V and 6 bases from J, with 10 bases between. The CDR3 has 11 residues. CDR1 is GTSNPN and CDR2 is SVGIG in the germline V gene (reference sequence). CDR3 region: CAGYRAGELFF. The CDR3 DNA is TGTGCCGGATATAGAGCCGGGGAGCTGTTTTTT. The full variable domain, rest sourced from reference TRBV30 and TRBJ2-2, is SQTIHQWPATLVQPVGSPLSLECTVEGTSNPNLYWYRQAAGRGLQLLFYSVGIGQISSEVPQNLSASRPQDRQFILSSKKLLLSDSGFYLCAGYRAGELFFGEGSRLTVL.

The chain carries TRBV11-2 and TRBJ2-7; D is possibly TRBD2 (5 bases). The CDR3 has 15 amino acids. Trimming pared 5 bases from V and 0 bases from J, leaving 14 bases between. Germline CDR1 SGHAT, CDR2 FQNNGV. This CDR3 reads CASSGGWDPSYEQYF. As DNA, the CDR3 is TGTGCCAGCAGCGGAGGCTGGGATCCCTCCTACGAGCAGTACTTC.

The V and J genes are TRBV9 and TRBJ2-1; 8 nucleotides line up with TRBD2. Trimming took 2 bases from V and 7 from J; bases not matched to a gene: 5. The CDR3 is made up of 14 amino acids. Germline V gene sequence: CDR1 SGDLS, CDR2 YYNGEE. DNA for the CDR3: TGTGCCAGCAGCGTCGGACTAGCTTGGAATGAGCAGTTCTTC. Translation gives CASSVGLAWNEQFF.

This clonotype was seen once. The DNA of the CDR3 is TGTGCCAGTAGTCGGGACGTGATCAATGAGCAGTTCTTC. Translating it yields CASSRDVINEQFF. V and J are TRBV19 and TRBJ2-1; D tentatively reads TRBD1 or TRBD2 (5 bases each). Deletions cut 5 bases from V and 6 bases from J, with 11 bases between. The CDR3 sequence is 13 residues long. The V gene's germline CDR1 is LNHDA and CDR2 SQIVND (reference sequence). The full variable domain, completed using reference TRBV19 and TRBJ2-1, is DGGITQSPKYLFRKEGQNVTLSCEQNLNHDAMYWYRQDPGQGLRLIYYSQIVNDFQKGDIAEGYSVSREKKESFPLTVTSAQKNPTAFYLCASSRDVINEQFFGPGTRLTVL.

J is TRBJ1-1 and V is TRBV5-1; D gene ambiguous. Trimming left V 0 bases short and J 1 base short, with 4 bases between. Germline-derived CDR1 and CDR2 are SGHRS and YFSETQ. The CDR3 has 13 amino acids. The CDR3 here is CASSLGENTEAFF. The CDR3 DNA follows: TGCGCCAGCAGCTTGGGCGAGAACACTGAAGCTTTCTTT.

The chain carries TRBV24-1 and TRBJ2-7, with D perhaps TRBD2 (6 bases). Germline lookup yields CDR1 KGHDR and CDR2 SFDVKD. Trimming took off 2 bases at V and 5 bases at J, with 12 bases between the two ends. The CDR3 is made up of 14 amino acids. The CDR3 sequence is CATSDSDRTNEQYF. CDR3 bases: TGTGCCACCAGTGATTCAGATAGGACTAACGAGCAGTACTTC.

V gene TRBV11-3 combines with J gene TRBJ2-2, with 9 bases matching TRBD1. Per germline, CDR1 SGHNT and CDR2 YENEEA. After removal of 3 bases from V and 1 base from J, the junction contained 0 bases not matched to a gene. This CDR3 spans 15 amino acids. For the CDR3, the DNA is TGTGCCAGCAGCTTGGGACAGGGGAACACCGGGGAGCTGTTTTTT. Its translation is CASSLGQGNTGELFF.

This chain's CDR3 is CASSLGSLDGGDHEQYF. CDR3 bases: TGTGCCAGCAGCTTAGGATCTCTGGACGGTGGAGATCACGAGCAGTACTTC. The chain uses TRBV11-3 and TRBJ2-7; D is unclear. CDR1 SGHNT and CDR2 YENEEA come from the germline V gene. With 1 base removed from V and 5 bases from J, the gap between germline ends came to 21 bases. The CDR3 consists of 17 residues.

The chain carries TRBV6-2 or TRBV6-3 and TRBJ1-1, with TRBD1 matching 9 bases. V lost 6 bases and J lost 1; bases outside the gene matches: 12. CDR1 and CDR2 from the germline V gene are MNHEY and SVGEGT. The CDR3 consists of 17 residues. DNA for the CDR3: TGTGCCAGCAGCCTAAGGGCTTGGGGACAGGGGAACACTGAAGCTTTCTTT. It is translated as CASSLRAWGQGNTEAFF.

This chain links TRBV9 with TRBJ2-7; 7 positions agree with TRBD2. The CDR3 contains 14 residues. CDR1 and CDR2 (germline): SGDLS, YYNGEE. With V trimmed by 4 bases and J by 4 bases, 8 bases remained unmatched. CDR3 residues: CASSPRREIYEQYF. The CDR3 DNA reads as TGTGCCAGCAGCCCCCGGCGGGAGATATACGAGCAGTACTTC.

V usage is TRBV4-1 and J usage is TRBJ2-1, with D unclear. Germline V gene sequence: CDR1 MGHRA, CDR2 YSYEKL. Trimming shortened V by 0 bases and J by 3 bases, and 3 bases separated the two germline ends. CDR3 length: 13 residues. Here the CDR3 reads CASSQDFYNEQFF. CDR3 sequence (DNA): TGCGCCAGCAGCCAAGACTTCTACAATGAGCAGTTCTTC.

This chain links TRBV11-2 with TRBJ2-1; D remains ambiguous. Germline loops: CDR1 SGHAT, CDR2 FQNNGV. Between the trimmed V and J ends, which lost 4 bases and 9 bases, there was a span of 10 bases. CDR3 length: 12 residues. The CDR3 protein is CASSYYVGEQFF. The CDR3 DNA is TGTGCCAGCAGCTATTATGTGGGTGAGCAGTTCTTC.

This sequence joins TRBV4-1 and TRBJ1-5, with no clear D. This CDR3 is 14 amino acids long. Germline V CDR1 and CDR2: MGHRA, YSYEKL. The ends were cut back, 1 base at V and 0 bases at J, with 4 bases in the middle. CDR3 sequence reads: CASSQGTSNQPQHF. CDR3 nucleotide sequence: TGCGCCAGCAGCCAAGGGACTAGCAATCAGCCCCAGCATTTT.

The chain carries TRBV7-2 and TRBJ2-3; D remains unclear. V was shortened by 5 bases and J by 6 bases, with 9 bases between the two germline ends. The CDR3 loop spans 12 amino acids. Germline V gene data show CDR1 as SGHTA and CDR2 as FQGNSA. In nucleotides, the CDR3 is TGTGCCAGCAGCCTTGCCTTGGATACGCAGTATTTT. It codes for CASSLALDTQYF.

The chain combines TRBV11-2 with TRBJ1-1; D remains ambiguous. The CDR3 length is 13 residues. V was clipped by 8 bases and J by 5 bases, with 15 bases between them. In germline, CDR1 is SGHAT, CDR2 FQNNGV. The CDR3 is CASRRQTGTEAFF. The DNA for the CDR3 is TGTGCCAGCCGTCGGCAGACGGGGACTGAAGCTTTCTTT.

The CDR3 spells CASKEGGPYNEQFF. CDR3 nucleotide sequence: TGTGCCAGCAAGGAGGGAGGGCCATATAATGAGCAGTTCTTC. V usage is TRBV2 and J usage is TRBJ2-1; 7 bases agree with TRBD2. The germline CDR1 and CDR2 sequences are SNHLY and FYNNEI. The J segment lost 7 bases and the V segment lost 7 bases, leaving 10 bases of the junction unmatched. This CDR3 has 14 amino acids.

V and J are TRBV7-2 and TRBJ2-2, with 8 bases fitting TRBD2. Trimming took 6 bases from V and 4 from J; bases not matched to a gene: 4. This CDR3 is built from 14 residues. Germline assignment: CDR1 SGHTA and CDR2 FQGNSA. The CDR3 is CASRVTSGTGELFF. Here the CDR3 DNA reads TGTGCCAGCAGGGTTACTAGCGGCACCGGGGAGCTGTTTTTT.